These T cell receptor beta chains were read from a single sample in a study of Graves' ophthalmopathy and Graves' hyperthyroidism. A single record per CDR3 protein comes from TCRdb applying MiXCR to the multiplex PCR reads. Of 650,000 to 900,000 distinct CDR3 sequences in the sample, 40% were seen once. Sequenced input: peripheral blood. The receptors were sampled from an adult man with Graves' ophthalmopathy. CDR3s include the opening cysteine and the closing phenylalanine or tryptophan. A D gene is named only where the DNA matches it firmly. Some rows mark clone size as missing; the rest say once, few, many or name a class of expanded clone.

TRBV24-1,TRBJ1-5,-,once,TGTGCCAGCAGTGACATCGGACAGCGCAATCAGCCCCAGCATTTT,CASSDIGQRNQPQHF
TRBV14,TRBJ2-2,TRBD2,-,TGTGCTAGACAAGCGGGAATCGGGGAGCTGTTTTTT,CARQAGIGELFF
TRBV7-2,TRBJ1-2,-,-,TGTGCCAGCAGCAAAGACCGGCAGAACTATGGCTACACCTTC,CASSKDRQNYGYTF
TRBV7-9,TRBJ2-5,TRBD1,-,TGTGCCAGCAGCTTGGTGACAGGGACAGAGACCCAGTACTTC,CASSLVTGTETQYF
TRBV12-3/TRBV12-4,TRBJ2-7,-,-,TGTGCCAGCAACCCCGTCAACTCCTACGAGCAGTACTTC,CASNPVNSYEQYF
TRBV7-9,TRBJ1-6,TRBD1,once,TGTGCCAGCAGCTTCGTTGGGACAGGCAATTCACCCCTCCACTTT,CASSFVGTGNSPLHF
TRBV15,TRBJ1-1,-,many,TGTGCCACCAGCAGAGATCGGGTGACAGAAGCTTTCTTT,CATSRDRVTEAFF
TRBV15,TRBJ2-5,-,-,TGTGCCACCAGCAGAGATTCGAGAGTGGAAGAGACCCAGTACTTC,CATSRDSRVEETQYF
TRBV10-3,TRBJ1-5,-,-,TGTGCCATCAGTTCGACTGGGGGTAATCAGCCCCAGCATTTT,CAISSTGGNQPQHF
TRBV12-3/TRBV12-4,TRBJ1-2,TRBD1,few,TGTGCCAGCAGTTTAGTTCAGGGGGCTCATGGCTACACCTTC,CASSLVQGAHGYTF